Shown below are 6 T cell receptor beta chains from a single sample sequenced in a study of Ad26.COV2.S vaccination and SARS-CoV-2 variants. This sample's treatment: over 15 received Ad26.COV2.S at low or high dose, single or two shots; a few received placebo; per-sample allocation not given. It was on day 63 after the first vaccine or placebo injection that samples were taken. Here immunoSEQ multiplex PCR was the method, and the copy in TCRdb shows in-frame clones only, minus some. The repertoire holds 300,000 to 350,000 clones, approximately 87% seen once, with 5.5% in the top ten. Sequencing was performed on peripheral blood, taken in a trial of Ad26.COV2.S vaccine versus placebo. Receptor source: a person aged 18-60 years who received the Ad26.COV2.S COVID-19 vaccine or a placebo.

V usage is TRBV25-1 and J usage is TRBJ2-1; no clear D gene. The germline V and J ends were trimmed by 4 bases and 1 base, with 14 bases remaining between them. The CDR3 sequence is 16 residues long. The V gene's germline CDR1 is MGHDK and CDR2 SYGVNS. CDR3 nucleotides: TGTGCCAGCAGTGCCTCCGAGGTGGGGTCCTACAATGAGCAGTTCTTC. Translating it yields CASSASEVGSYNEQFF.

The rearrangement links TRBV18 to TRBJ1-2, with D possibly TRBD1 on 6 matching bases. CDR3 length: 14 amino acids. V lost 3 bases and J lost 0, with 8 bases in between. The germline CDR1 and CDR2 sequences are KGHSH and LQKENI. The CDR3 coding sequence is TGTGCCAGCTCACCCGGGACACCTAACTATGGCTACACCTTC. It encodes CASSPGTPNYGYTF.

The V call is TRBV5-1, the J call TRBJ2-3; 8 nucleotides line up with TRBD2. The CDR3 runs 16 residues. J was trimmed by 2 bases and V by 0 bases; bases with no gene match: 5. Germline V CDR1 and CDR2: SGHRS, YFSETQ. The CDR3 sequence: CASSLVREEYTDTQYF. For the CDR3, the DNA is TGCGCCAGCAGCTTGGTGCGGGAGGAGTACACAGATACGCAGTATTTT.

This clone has a single count. The chain is built from TRBV27 and TRBJ2-2; D possibly corresponds to TRBD2 (6 bases). Germline V lookup: CDR1 MNHEY, CDR2 SMNVEV (reference sequence). V lost 4 bases and J 4 bases, leaving 19 bases between the germline ends. The CDR3 is made up of 17 amino acids. The CDR3 region has the DNA TGTGCCAGCAGTTACGTCGGGGGAGTTTTACGCACCGGGGAGCTGTTTTTT. This codes for CASSYVGGVLRTGELFF.

The chain links TRBV12-3 or TRBV12-4 to TRBJ1-3; D gene unclear. This CDR3 spans 13 amino acids. V lost 6 bases and J 4 bases, leaving 10 bases between the germline ends. CDR3 region: CASRPGPGNTIYF. CDR3 coding DNA: TGTGCCAGCAGACCTGGTCCCGGAAACACCATATATTTT.

The chain uses TRBV24-1 and TRBJ2-5; a weak D match, TRBD1 (7 bases). The CDR3 contains 15 residues. Trimming stripped 5 bases from V and 4 bases from J, with 16 bases between. CDR1 is KGHDR, CDR2 SFDVKD, per germline. CDR3 sequence: CATSVTGTAGETQYF. In DNA form, the CDR3 reads TGTGCCACCAGTGTTACCGGGACAGCGGGAGAGACCCAGTACTTC.